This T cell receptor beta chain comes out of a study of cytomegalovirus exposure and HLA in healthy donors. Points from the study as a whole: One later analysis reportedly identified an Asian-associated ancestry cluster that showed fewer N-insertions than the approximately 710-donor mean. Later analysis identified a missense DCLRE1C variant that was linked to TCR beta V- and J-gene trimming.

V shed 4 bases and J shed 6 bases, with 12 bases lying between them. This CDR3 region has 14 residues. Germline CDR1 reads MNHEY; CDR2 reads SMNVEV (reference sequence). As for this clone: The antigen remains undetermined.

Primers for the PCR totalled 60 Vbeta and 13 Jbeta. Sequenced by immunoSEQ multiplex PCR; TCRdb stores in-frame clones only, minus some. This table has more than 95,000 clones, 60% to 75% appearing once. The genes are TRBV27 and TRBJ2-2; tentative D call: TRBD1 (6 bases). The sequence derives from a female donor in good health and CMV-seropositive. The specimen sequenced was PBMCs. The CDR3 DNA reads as TGTGCCAGCAGTTATTTCAGGGGCTCCGGGGAGCTGTTTTTT. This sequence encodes CASSYFRGSGELFF.